This T cell receptor (beta chain) was sequenced in a study of blood T cells in healthy people across ages. Then a second PCR, running roughly 6 to 12 cycles, was carried out with a sample-barcoded 5' primer and a J-beta primer mix. TCRdb used MiXCR to reprocess the 5' RACE reads, holding one entry per CDR3 protein. Among more than 1.4 million distinct CDR3 sequences listed, roughly 45% were seen once. V lost 5 bases and J lost 9; bases outside the gene matches: 21. Germline CDR1 PRHDT, CDR2 FYEKMQ (reference sequence). The CDR3 is 18 residues long. The chain uses TRBV13 and TRBJ1-5, with 8 bases identical to TRBD1. The material sequenced was blood. The TCR originated in a young woman in good health. CDR3 in DNA: TGTGCCAGCAGCGACGGCGCCGGGACAGGCGGACGATTTACGCCCCAGCATTTT. The encoded protein is CASSDGAGTGGRFTPQHF.